This T cell receptor (beta chain) came from a study of blood T cells in healthy people across ages. Findings and caveats of the study: Naive T cell percentage showed a strong correlation with TCR beta diversity.

On this clonotype itself: Its antigen is currently unknown. One end of the junction is discordant with germline, which a read error may explain.

Germline V gene data show CDR1 as LGHNA and CDR2 as YNFKEQ. CDR3 length: 16 amino acids. Alongside a J-beta primer mix, a sample-barcoded 5' primer served in a second PCR lasting roughly 6 to 11 cycles. TCRdb passed the 5' RACE reads through MiXCR, listing each CDR3 protein once. The sample includes roughly 550,000 distinct CDR3 sequences, 24% of them seen just once. This sample was shared with a second study, whose subject was T cells of mothers and their children. That work adds: Unrelated pairs and related pairs have their TCR recombination output shaped similarly by thymic selection.

The chain has TRBV4-2 and TRBJ2-5; 8 nucleotides line up with TRBD2. Matching the DNA end better, TRBJ2-1 makes the J call doubtful. The sequence derives from a boy between 5 and 17 years old in good health. Sample: blood. CDR3 bases: TGTGCCAGCAGCCAAGGCGCGGGAGGCTCCTACGATGAGCAGTTCTTC. As protein: CASSQGAGGSYDEQFF.